The 20 T cell receptor beta chains given below trace back to one sample, sequenced in a study of CXCR3-negative and CXCR3-positive naive CD8 T cells. UMI-labeled 5' RACE yielded the TRB cDNA libraries. TCRdb re-analyzed the 5' RACE reads; it lists each CDR3 protein once, without DNA. The table lists 20,000 to 30,000 distinct CDR3 sequences. The sequenced material came from naive CXCR3- CD8+ T cells from blood. Documented subset: CD45RO-CCR7+CD27+CD95- naive CD8+ T cells lacking CXCR3 (TNR3-). The receptors derive from a human donor in good health. Some clones in this sample may be carry-over from other donors' samples.

The J gene is TRBJ1-6, the V gene TRBV4-3; there is no DNA to check the TCRdb D call of TRBD1. CDR1 LGHNA and CDR2 YSLEER come from the germline V gene. This CDR3 comprises 15 residues. CDR3 in amino acids: CASSQTRQLLSPRHF.

The chain joins TRBV11-2 to TRBJ1-1; TCRdb names TRBD1, which stays unverified in the absence of DNA. The germline CDR1 and CDR2 sequences are SGHAT and FQNNGV. This CDR3 spans 12 amino acids. CDR3 sequence reads: CASSLVAPSAFF.

The chain couples TRBV2 to TRBJ2-7; the D call from TCRdb, TRBD1, cannot be confirmed without DNA. Germline CDR1 is SNHLY and CDR2 is FYNNEI. The CDR3 is made up of 15 amino acids. CDR3 residues: CASTLRTGVTYEQYF.

The chain carries TRBV7-9 and TRBJ1-1; as DNA is missing, the TRBD1 call by TCRdb cannot be tested. The germline V gene encodes CDR1 SEHNR and CDR2 FQNEAQ (reference sequence). The CDR3 length is 15 residues. This CDR3 is CASSSMTGKNTEAFF.

The chain carries TRBV7-3 and TRBJ2-1; TCRdb's D call of TRBD2 is untestable without DNA. This CDR3 region has 14 residues. CDR1 is SGHTA and CDR2 is FQGTGA in the germline V gene. Here the CDR3 reads CASSLGLDDNEQFF.

The V and J genes are TRBV12-3 or TRBV12-4 and TRBJ2-2; as DNA is missing, the TRBD1 call by TCRdb cannot be tested. CDR3 length: 15 amino acids. The CDR3 sequence: CASSLGVGTTGELFF.

This chain connects TRBV29-1 to TRBJ2-3; TCRdb indicates TRBD2, and absent DNA this call remains unverified. The CDR3 loop spans 18 amino acids. Germline-derived CDR1 and CDR2 are SQVTM and ANQGSEA. CDR3 sequence: CSVEGLAEPGTSTDTQYF.

The gene calls are TRBV6-5 and TRBJ2-1; TCRdb reports TRBD2, a call that lacks DNA to check it against. The CDR3 length is 15 residues. Per the germline V gene, CDR1 is MNHEY and CDR2 is SVGAGI. The CDR3 is CASSFRTRTKDEQFF.

The V and J genes are TRBV20-1 and TRBJ1-2; TCRdb picks TRBD1, but there is no DNA to check that call. CDR1 and CDR2 from the germline V gene are DFQATT and SNEGSKA (reference sequence). The CDR3 runs 13 residues. The CDR3 loop reads CSAYSTGGYGYTF.

The chain joins TRBV29-1 to TRBJ2-7; the TRBD1 assignment by TCRdb is unverifiable without DNA. This CDR3 region has 12 residues. The germline V gene has CDR1 SQVTM and CDR2 ANQGSEA. CDR3 residues: CSVVSGGGEQYF.

V and J are TRBV28 and TRBJ2-7; there is no DNA to check the TCRdb D call of TRBD2. The germline V gene encodes CDR1 MDHEN and CDR2 SYDVKM. The CDR3 spans 15 residues. The CDR3 loop reads CASSLRGRLAGEQYF. The variable domain in full, with the rest retrieved from reference TRBV28 and TRBJ2-7, is DVKVTQSSRYLVKRTGEKVFLECVQDMDHENMFWYRQDPGLGLRLIYFSYDVKMKEKGDIPEGYSVSREKKERFSLILESASTNQTSMYLCASSLRGRLAGEQYFGPGTRLTVT.

CDR3 protein: CASSKNRQGFCNQPQHF. The rearrangement uses TRBV21-1 and TRBJ1-5; TCRdb indicates TRBD1, and absent DNA this call remains unverified. TRBV21-1 represents a pseudogene. The CDR3 has 17 amino acids.

The chain couples TRBV29-1 to TRBJ2-1; TCRdb reports TRBD1, a call that lacks DNA to check it against. The length of the CDR3 is 13 residues. Germline V gene data show CDR1 as SQVTM and CDR2 as ANQGSEA. This CDR3 is CSVGQQLNNEQFF.

The CDR3 here is CASSLSGITEAFF. The V and J genes are TRBV5-6 and TRBJ1-1. The CDR3 totals 13 residues. From germline, CDR1 is SGHDT and CDR2 YYEEEE.

The chain joins TRBV4-3 to TRBJ2-1; the TCRdb D gene call, TRBD1, has no DNA to confirm it. This CDR3 comprises 15 residues. The germline CDR1 and CDR2 sequences are LGHNA and YSLEER. The CDR3 protein is CASSPRTGGLYEQFF.

The chain combines TRBV28 with TRBJ1-1; TCRdb gives TRBD1 as the D gene, but with no DNA this cannot be confirmed. This CDR3 is 16 amino acids long. CDR1 is MDHEN, CDR2 SYDVKM, per germline. The CDR3: CASSSAGDMGNTEAFF. Looking up the rest from reference TRBV28 and TRBJ1-1 gives the full variable domain: DVKVTQSSRYLVKRTGEKVFLECVQDMDHENMFWYRQDPGLGLRLIYFSYDVKMKEKGDIPEGYSVSREKKERFSLILESASTNQTSMYLCASSSAGDMGNTEAFFGQGTRLTVV.

The chain joins TRBV7-6 to TRBJ2-1; TCRdb picks TRBD2, but there is no DNA to check that call. The CDR3 runs 15 residues. The V gene's germline CDR1 is SGHVS and CDR2 FNYEAQ. The CDR3 region is CASSLGGVSYNEQFF.

The chain couples TRBV4-2 to TRBJ2-1; TCRdb's D call of TRBD2 is untestable without DNA. This CDR3 comprises 15 residues. Germline assignment: CDR1 LGHNA and CDR2 YNFKEQ. The CDR3 is CASSQDTQSSSEQFF.

This rearrangement joins TRBV20-1 to TRBJ2-2; TCRdb lists TRBD2, though no DNA is available to test this call. CDR1 DFQATT and CDR2 SNEGSKA come from the germline V gene (reference sequence). This CDR3 is 14 amino acids long. The CDR3 protein is CSASGGADTGELFF.

This chain links TRBV23-1 with TRBJ2-2; lacking DNA, the TRBD1 call made by TCRdb goes unchecked. TRBV23-1 is annotated as an ORF whose role is uncertain. The CDR3 is 17 residues long. This CDR3 is CASSQSRIRDNTGELFF.